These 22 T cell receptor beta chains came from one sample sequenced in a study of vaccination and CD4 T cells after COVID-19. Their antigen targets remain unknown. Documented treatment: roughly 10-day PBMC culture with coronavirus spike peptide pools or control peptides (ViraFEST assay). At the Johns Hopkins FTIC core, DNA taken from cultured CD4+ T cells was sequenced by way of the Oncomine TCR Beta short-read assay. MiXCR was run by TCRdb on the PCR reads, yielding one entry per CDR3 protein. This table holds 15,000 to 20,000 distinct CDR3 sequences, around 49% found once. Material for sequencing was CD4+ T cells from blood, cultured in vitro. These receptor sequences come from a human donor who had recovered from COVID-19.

The chain's CDR3 is CASSRGLAGGTGELFF. For the CDR3, the DNA is TGTGCCAGCAGCCGGGGACTAGCCGGGGGCACCGGGGAGCTGTTTTTT. This chain connects TRBV6-1 to TRBJ2-2; TRBD2 matches 9 bases. V was pared by 6 bases and J by 4 bases, with 9 bases of the junction left unmatched. The CDR3 runs 16 residues. The germline V gene encodes CDR1 MNHNS and CDR2 SASEGT.

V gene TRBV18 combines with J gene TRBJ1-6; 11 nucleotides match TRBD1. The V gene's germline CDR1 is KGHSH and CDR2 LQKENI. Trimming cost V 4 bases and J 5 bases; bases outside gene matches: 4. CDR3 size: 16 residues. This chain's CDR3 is CASSLGTGGHNSPLHF. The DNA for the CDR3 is TGTGCCAGCTCACTTGGGACAGGGGGACATAATTCACCCCTCCACTTT.

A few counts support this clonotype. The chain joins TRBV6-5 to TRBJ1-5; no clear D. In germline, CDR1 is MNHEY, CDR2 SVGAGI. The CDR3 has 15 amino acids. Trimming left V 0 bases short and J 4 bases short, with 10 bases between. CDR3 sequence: CASSYSSSPNQPQHF. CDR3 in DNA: TGTGCCAGCAGTTACTCGAGTTCGCCTAATCAGCCCCAGCATTTT.

The CDR3 coding sequence is TGTGCCAGCAGAGAGAATTCACCCCTCCACTTT. Translation: CASRENSPLHF. The chain carries TRBV2 and TRBJ1-6; D unresolved. Trimming removed 6 bases at V and 7 bases at J, with 4 bases between. Germline lookup yields CDR1 SNHLY and CDR2 FYNNEI. This CDR3 contains 11 residues.

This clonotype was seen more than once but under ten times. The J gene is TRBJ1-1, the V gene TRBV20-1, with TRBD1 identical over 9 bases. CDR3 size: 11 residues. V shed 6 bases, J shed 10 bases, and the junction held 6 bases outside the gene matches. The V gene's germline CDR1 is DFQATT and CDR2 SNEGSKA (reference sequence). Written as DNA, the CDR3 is TGCAGTGCGGCCACAGGGGGCCGAGCTTTCTTT. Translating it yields CSAATGGRAFF.

The CDR3 reads CASGLAGGWADTQYF. The CDR3 region has the DNA TGTGCCAGCGGACTAGCGGGGGGTTGGGCAGATACGCAGTATTTT. V and J are TRBV7-2 and TRBJ2-3, with 14 bases fitting TRBD2. The CDR3 runs to 15 residues. V shed 8 bases and J 4 bases; nucleotides not matched to a gene: 5. Germline lookup yields CDR1 SGHTA and CDR2 FQGNSA.

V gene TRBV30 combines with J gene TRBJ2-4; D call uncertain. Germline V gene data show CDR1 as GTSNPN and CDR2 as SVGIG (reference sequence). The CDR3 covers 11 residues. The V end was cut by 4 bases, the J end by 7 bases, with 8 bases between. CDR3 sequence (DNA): TGTGCCTGGAAAGGAATCAACATTCAGTACTTC. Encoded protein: CAWKGINIQYF.

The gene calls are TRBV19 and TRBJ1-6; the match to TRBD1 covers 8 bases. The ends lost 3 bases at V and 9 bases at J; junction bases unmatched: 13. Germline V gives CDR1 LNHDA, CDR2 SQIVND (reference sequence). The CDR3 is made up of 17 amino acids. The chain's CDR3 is CASSIGQGRGWGSPLHF. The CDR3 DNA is TGTGCCAGTAGTATCGGACAGGGTCGAGGATGGGGTTCACCCCTCCACTTT.

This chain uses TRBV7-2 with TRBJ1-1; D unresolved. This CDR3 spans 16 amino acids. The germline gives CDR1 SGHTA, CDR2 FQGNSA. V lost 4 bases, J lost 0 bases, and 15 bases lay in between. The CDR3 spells CASSSPPGVMNTEAFF. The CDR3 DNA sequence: TGTGCCAGCAGCTCCCCCCCCGGGGTTATGAACACTGAAGCTTTCTTT. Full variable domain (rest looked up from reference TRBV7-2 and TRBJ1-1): GAGVSQSPSNKVTEKGKDVELRCDPISGHTALYWYRQSLGQGLEFLIYFQGNSAPDKSGLPSDRFSAERTGGSVSTLTIQRTQQEDSAVYLCASSSPPGVMNTEAFFGQGTRLTVV.

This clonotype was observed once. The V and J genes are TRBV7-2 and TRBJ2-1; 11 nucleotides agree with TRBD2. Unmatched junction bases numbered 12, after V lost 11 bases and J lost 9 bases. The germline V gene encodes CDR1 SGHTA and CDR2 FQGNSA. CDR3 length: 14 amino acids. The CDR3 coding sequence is TGTGCCGATAGAATAGCGGGGGGGCCCGGTGAGCAGTTCTTC. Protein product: CADRIAGGPGEQFF. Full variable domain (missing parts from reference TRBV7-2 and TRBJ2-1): GAGVSQSPSNKVTEKGKDVELRCDPISGHTALYWYRQSLGQGLEFLIYFQGNSAPDKSGLPSDRFSAERTGGSVSTLTIQRTQQEDSAVYLCADRIAGGPGEQFFGPGTRLTVL.

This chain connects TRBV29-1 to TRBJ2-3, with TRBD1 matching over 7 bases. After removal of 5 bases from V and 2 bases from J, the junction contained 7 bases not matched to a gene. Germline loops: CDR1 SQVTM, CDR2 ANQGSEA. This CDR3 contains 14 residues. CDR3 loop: CSVQKDRTTDTQYF. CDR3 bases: TGCAGCGTTCAAAAGGACAGGACCACAGATACGCAGTATTTT.

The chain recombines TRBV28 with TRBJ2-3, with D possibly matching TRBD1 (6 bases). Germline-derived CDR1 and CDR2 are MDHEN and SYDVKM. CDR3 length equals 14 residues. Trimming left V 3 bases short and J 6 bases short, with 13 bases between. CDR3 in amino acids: CASSLVQGPDTQYF. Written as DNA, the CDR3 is TGTGCCAGCAGTTTGGTACAGGGTCCGGATACGCAGTATTTT.

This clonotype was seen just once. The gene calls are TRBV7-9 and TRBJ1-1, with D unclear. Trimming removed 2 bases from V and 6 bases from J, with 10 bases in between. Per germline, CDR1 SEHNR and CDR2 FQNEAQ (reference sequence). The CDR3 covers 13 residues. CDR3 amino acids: CASSLPRSSEAFF. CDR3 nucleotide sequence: TGTGCCAGCAGCTTACCAAGATCGTCTGAAGCTTTCTTT.

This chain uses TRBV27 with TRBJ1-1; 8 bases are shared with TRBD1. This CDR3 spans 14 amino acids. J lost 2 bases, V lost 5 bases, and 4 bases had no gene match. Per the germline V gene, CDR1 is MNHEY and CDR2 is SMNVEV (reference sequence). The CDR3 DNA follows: TGTGCCAGCAGTCGACAGGGGACCAACACTGAAGCTTTCTTT. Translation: CASSRQGTNTEAFF.

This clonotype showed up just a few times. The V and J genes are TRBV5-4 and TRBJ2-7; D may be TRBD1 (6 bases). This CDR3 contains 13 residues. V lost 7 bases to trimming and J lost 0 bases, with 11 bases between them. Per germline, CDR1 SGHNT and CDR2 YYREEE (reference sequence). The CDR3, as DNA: TGTGCCAGCGGAGGACAGAGCTCCTACGAGCAGTACTTC. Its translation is CASGGQSSYEQYF.

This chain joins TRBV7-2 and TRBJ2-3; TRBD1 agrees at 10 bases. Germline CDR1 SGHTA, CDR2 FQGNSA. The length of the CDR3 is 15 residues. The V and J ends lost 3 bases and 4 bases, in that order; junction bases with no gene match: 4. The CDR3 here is CASSFRDRGSDTQYF. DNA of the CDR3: TGTGCCAGCAGCTTCCGGGACAGGGGCTCAGATACGCAGTATTTT.

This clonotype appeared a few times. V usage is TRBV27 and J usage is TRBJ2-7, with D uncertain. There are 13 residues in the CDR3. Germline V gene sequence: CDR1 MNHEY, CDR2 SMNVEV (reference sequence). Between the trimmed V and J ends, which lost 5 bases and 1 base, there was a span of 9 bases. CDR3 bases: TGTGCCAGCAGTCCCCTCGGGTCCTACGAGCAGTACTTC. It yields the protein CASSPLGSYEQYF.

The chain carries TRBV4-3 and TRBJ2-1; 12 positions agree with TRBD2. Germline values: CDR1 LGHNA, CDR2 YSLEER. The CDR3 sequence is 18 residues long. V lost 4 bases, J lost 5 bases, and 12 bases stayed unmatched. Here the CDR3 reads CASSRASSGRAADNEQFF. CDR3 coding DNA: TGCGCCAGCAGCCGCGCTTCTAGCGGGAGGGCAGCTGACAATGAGCAGTTCTTC.

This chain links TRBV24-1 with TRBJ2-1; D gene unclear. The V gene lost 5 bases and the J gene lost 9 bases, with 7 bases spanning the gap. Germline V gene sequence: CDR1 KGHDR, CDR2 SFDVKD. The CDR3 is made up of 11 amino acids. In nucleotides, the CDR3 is TGTGCCACCAGTGTAGGGATTGAGCAGTTCTTC. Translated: CATSVGIEQFF.

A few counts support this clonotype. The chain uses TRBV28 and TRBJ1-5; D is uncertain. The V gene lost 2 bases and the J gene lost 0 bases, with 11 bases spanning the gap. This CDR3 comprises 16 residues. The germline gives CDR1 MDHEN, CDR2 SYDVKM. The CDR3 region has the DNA TGTGCCAGCAGTTTAGTACGCCTGGATAGCAATCAGCCCCAGCATTTT. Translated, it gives CASSLVRLDSNQPQHF.

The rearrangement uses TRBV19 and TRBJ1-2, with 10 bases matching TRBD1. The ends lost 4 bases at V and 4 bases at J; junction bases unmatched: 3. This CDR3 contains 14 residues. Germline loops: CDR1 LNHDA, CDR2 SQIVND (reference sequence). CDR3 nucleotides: TGTGCCAGTAGTACGACAGGGGGCTCCTATGGCTACACCTTC. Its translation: CASSTTGGSYGYTF. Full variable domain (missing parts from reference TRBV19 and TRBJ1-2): DGGITQSPKYLFRKEGQNVTLSCEQNLNHDAMYWYRQDPGQGLRLIYYSQIVNDFQKGDIAEGYSVSREKKESFPLTVTSAQKNPTAFYLCASSTTGGSYGYTFGSGTRLTVV.

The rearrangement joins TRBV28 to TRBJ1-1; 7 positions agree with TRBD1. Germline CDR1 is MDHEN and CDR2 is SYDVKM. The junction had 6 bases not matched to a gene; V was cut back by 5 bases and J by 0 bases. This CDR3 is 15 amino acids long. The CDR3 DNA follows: TGTGCCAGCAGTGGAAGACAGGGTGTGAACACTGAAGCTTTCTTT. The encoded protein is CASSGRQGVNTEAFF.